One and the same sample provided the 7 T cell receptor beta chains below, sequenced in a study of blood T cells in healthy people across ages. A J-beta primer mix and a sample-barcoded 5' primer were used in a second PCR of roughly 6 to 12 cycles. TCRdb re-called the 5' RACE reads with MiXCR, one entry per CDR3 protein. The sample lists fewer than 2,000,000 distinct CDR3 sequences, roughly two fifths occurring once. Sequenced: blood. The receptors were sampled from a human donor in good health.

The V and J genes are TRBV6-5 and TRBJ2-3, with TRBD2 matching over 7 bases. Germline CDR1 reads MNHEY; CDR2 reads SVGAGI. With V trimmed by 4 bases and J by 2 bases, 9 bases remained unmatched. The CDR3 sequence is 16 residues long. Written as DNA, the CDR3 is TGTGCCAGCAGTTCGAGGAGAGCGGGGCCCACAGATACGCAGTATTTT. It codes for CASSSRRAGPTDTQYF.

The rearrangement joins TRBV5-6 to TRBJ1-4; no definite D call. The CDR3 is made up of 12 amino acids. Per the germline V gene, CDR1 is SGHDT and CDR2 is YYEEEE. V shed 0 bases and J shed 10 bases, with 7 bases lying between them. The CDR3 bases are TGTGCCAGCAGCTTGGGGACGTCAAAACTGTTTTTT. Protein: CASSLGTSKLFF.

This clonotype was detected a few times. The chain carries TRBV20-1 and TRBJ2-6; no clear D gene. Per germline, CDR1 DFQATT and CDR2 SNEGSKA (reference sequence). Trimming removed 2 bases from V and 4 bases from J, with 9 bases in between. This CDR3 has 14 amino acids. CDR3 DNA sequence: TGCAGTGCTAGACCCAGCCGAGGGGCCAACGTCCTGACTTTC. This codes for CSARPSRGANVLTF.

This sequence joins TRBV7-2 and TRBJ1-2; D remains ambiguous. The CDR3 spans 14 residues. Looked up from germline, CDR1 is SGHTA and CDR2 is FQGNSA. Trimming shortened V by 0 bases and J by 4 bases, and 9 bases separated the two germline ends. CDR3 amino acids: CASSLAGAPYGYTF. In DNA, the CDR3 is TGTGCCAGCAGCTTAGCCGGCGCCCCCTATGGCTACACCTTC.

This clonotype was detected a few times. The gene calls are TRBV20-1 and TRBJ2-3, with 11 bases matching TRBD2. Trimming took 5 bases from V and 5 from J; bases not matched to a gene: 12. The CDR3 consists of 16 residues. CDR1 is DFQATT and CDR2 is SNEGSKA in the germline V gene (reference sequence). The CDR3 DNA reads TGCAGTGCTCTCTCTACTCTAGCGGGGGGTATAGATACGCAGTATTTT. Amino acid sequence: CSALSTLAGGIDTQYF.

This clonotype came up many times. The chain employs TRBV5-1 and TRBJ1-1, with no clear D. With 0 bases removed from V and 3 bases from J, the gap between germline ends came to 9 bases. Germline V CDR1 and CDR2: SGHRS, YFSETQ. The CDR3 runs 14 residues. The CDR3 nucleotides read TGCGCCAGCAGCTTGGGTGGAGGGCACACTGAAGCTTTCTTT. Its protein is CASSLGGGHTEAFF.

A few counts support this clonotype. The genes are TRBV5-1 and TRBJ2-5; D may match TRBD1 or TRBD2 (5 bases each). CDR3 length equals 13 residues. Germline loops: CDR1 SGHRS, CDR2 YFSETQ. V lost 3 bases, J lost 11 bases, and 17 bases lay in between. The DNA of the CDR3 is TGCGCCAGCAGCTCGGGACCTCAGAATGAGCAGTACTTC. Protein: CASSSGPQNEQYF. The whole variable domain, remainder taken from reference TRBV5-1 and TRBJ2-5, is KAGVTQTPRYLIKTRGQQVTLSCSPISGHRSVSWYQQTPGQGLQFLFEYFSETQRNKGNFPGRFSGRQFSNSRSEMNVSTLELGDSALYLCASSSGPQNEQYFGPGTRLLVL.